This note documents a single TCR beta chain sequence. Its antigen is unknown. The CDR3 totals 15 residues. The germline V gene encodes CDR1 SGHTA and CDR2 FQGNSA. This sample stems from a study of CXCR3-negative and CXCR3-positive naive CD8 T cells. cDNA libraries for TRB were generated by 5' RACE incorporating UMI labels. TCRdb re-called the 5' RACE reads; one entry per CDR3 protein, DNA not given. The sample data list around 60,000 distinct CDR3 sequences. Overall study results and limits: Naive cells used TRBV-TRBJ genes in much the same way whether CXCR3-negative or CXCR3-positive; memory cells did not. Naive subsets had comparable surface CD5, so TRB CDR3 properties gauged TCR strength. TRB CDR3s were more hydrophobic in CXCR3-positive than in CXCR3-negative naive cells. Similarly elevated diversity marked both naive subsets, with memory CD8+ cells showing far lower diversity.

The naive CD8+ gate required CD45RO-CCR7+CD27+CD95- phenotype. This rearrangement joins TRBV7-2 to TRBJ2-5; TCRdb outputs TRBD2, but without DNA this stays unchecked. The receptor comes from a human donor in good health. Some clones in this sample may be carry-over from other donors' samples. What was sequenced was naive CXCR3+ CD8+ T cells from blood. Subset: CD45RO-CCR7+CD27+CD95- naive CD8+ T cells expressing CXCR3 (TNR3+). The CDR3: CASTPVLAGQETQYF. Full variable domain (remainder filled in from reference TRBV7-2 and TRBJ2-5): GAGVSQSPSNKVTEKGKDVELRCDPISGHTALYWYRQSLGQGLEFLIYFQGNSAPDKSGLPSDRFSAERTGGSVSTLTIQRTQQEDSAVYLCASTPVLAGQETQYFGPGTRLLVL.